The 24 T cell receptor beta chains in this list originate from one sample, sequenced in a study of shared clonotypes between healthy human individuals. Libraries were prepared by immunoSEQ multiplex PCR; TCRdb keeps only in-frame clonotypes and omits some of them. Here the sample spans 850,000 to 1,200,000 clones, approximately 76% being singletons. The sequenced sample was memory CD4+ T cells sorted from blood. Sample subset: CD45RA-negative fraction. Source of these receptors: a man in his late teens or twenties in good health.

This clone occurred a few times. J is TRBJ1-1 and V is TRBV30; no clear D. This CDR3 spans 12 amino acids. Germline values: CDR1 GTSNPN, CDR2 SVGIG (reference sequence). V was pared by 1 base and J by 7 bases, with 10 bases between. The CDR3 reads CAWSDVHREAFF. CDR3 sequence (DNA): TGTGCCTGGAGTGACGTACACCGTGAAGCTTTCTTT.

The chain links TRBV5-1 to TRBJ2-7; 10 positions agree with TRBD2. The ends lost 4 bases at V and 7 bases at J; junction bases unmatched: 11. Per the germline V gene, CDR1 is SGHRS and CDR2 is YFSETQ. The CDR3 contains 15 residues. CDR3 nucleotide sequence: TGCGCCAGCAGCGTTCTAGCGGGAGTCCCTGGTGAGCAGTACTTC. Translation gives CASSVLAGVPGEQYF.

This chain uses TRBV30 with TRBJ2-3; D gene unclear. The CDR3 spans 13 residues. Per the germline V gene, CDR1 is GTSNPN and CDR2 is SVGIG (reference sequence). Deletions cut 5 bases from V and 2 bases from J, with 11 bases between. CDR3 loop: CAWGKVATDTQYF. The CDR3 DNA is TGTGCCTGGGGAAAGGTAGCCACAGATACGCAGTATTTT.

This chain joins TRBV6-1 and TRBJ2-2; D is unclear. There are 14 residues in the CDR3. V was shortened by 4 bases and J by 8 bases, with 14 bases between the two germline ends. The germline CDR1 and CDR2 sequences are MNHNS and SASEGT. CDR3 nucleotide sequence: TGTGCCAGCAGTGTGGACCCTGCAACTGGGGAGCTGTTTTTT. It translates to CASSVDPATGELFF.

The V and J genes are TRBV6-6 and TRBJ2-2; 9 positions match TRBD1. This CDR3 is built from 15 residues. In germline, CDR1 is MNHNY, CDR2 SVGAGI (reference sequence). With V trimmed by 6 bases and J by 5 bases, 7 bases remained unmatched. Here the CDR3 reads CASRHTGGSTGELFF. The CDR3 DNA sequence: TGTGCCAGCAGACATACAGGGGGCTCAACCGGGGAGCTGTTTTTT.

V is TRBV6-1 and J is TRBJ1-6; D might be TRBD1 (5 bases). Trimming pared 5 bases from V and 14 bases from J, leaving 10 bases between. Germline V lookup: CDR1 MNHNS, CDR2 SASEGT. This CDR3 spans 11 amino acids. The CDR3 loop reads CASSSGGSLHF. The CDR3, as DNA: TGTGCCAGCAGTTCGGGGGGGTCCCTCCACTTT.

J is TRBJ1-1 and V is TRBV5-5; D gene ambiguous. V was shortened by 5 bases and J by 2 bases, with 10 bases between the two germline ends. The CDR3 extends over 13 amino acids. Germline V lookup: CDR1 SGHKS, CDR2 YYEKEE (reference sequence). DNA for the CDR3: TGTGCCAGCAGTCCACACGATAACACTGAAGCTTTCTTT. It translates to CASSPHDNTEAFF.

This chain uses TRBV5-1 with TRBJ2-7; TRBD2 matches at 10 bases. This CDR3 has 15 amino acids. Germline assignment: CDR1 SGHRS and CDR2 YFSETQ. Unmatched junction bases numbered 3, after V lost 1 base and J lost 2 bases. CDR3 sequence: CASSLTSGTTYEQYF. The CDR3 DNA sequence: TGCGCCAGCAGCTTGACTAGCGGGACGACCTACGAGCAGTACTTC.

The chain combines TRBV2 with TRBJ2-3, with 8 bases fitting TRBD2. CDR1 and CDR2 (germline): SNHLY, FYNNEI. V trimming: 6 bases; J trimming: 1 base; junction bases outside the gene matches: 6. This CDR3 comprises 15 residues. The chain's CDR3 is CASRGRAGGTDTQYF. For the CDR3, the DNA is TGTGCCAGCAGGGGGCGAGCGGGGGGCACAGATACGCAGTATTTT.

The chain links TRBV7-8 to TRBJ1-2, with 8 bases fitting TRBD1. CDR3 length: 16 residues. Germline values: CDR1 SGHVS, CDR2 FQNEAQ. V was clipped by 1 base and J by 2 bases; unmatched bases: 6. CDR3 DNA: TGTGCCAGCAGCTTAGTTTCCCGGACAGGGAACTATGGCTACACCTTC. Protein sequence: CASSLVSRTGNYGYTF.

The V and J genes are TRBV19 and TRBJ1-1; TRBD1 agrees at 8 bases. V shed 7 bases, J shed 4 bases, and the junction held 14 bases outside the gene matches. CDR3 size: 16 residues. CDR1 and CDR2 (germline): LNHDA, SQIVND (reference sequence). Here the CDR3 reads CASTTWAGGVGTEAFF. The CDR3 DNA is TGTGCCAGTACCACGTGGGCAGGGGGCGTCGGCACTGAAGCTTTCTTT.

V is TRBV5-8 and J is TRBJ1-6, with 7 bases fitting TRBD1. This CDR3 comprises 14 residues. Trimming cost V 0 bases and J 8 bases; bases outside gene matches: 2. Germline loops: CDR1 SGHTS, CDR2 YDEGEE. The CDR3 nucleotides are TGTGCCAGCAGCTTGGGGGACAGCTATTCACCCCTCCACTTT. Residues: CASSLGDSYSPLHF.

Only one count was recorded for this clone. The CDR3 DNA follows: TGTGCCTGGAGTACGGCCTACGAGCAGTACTTC. This gives the protein CAWSTAYEQYF. This sequence joins TRBV30 and TRBJ2-7; no definite D call. The germline gives CDR1 GTSNPN, CDR2 SVGIG (reference sequence). The CDR3 spans 11 residues. The germline V and J ends were trimmed by 2 bases and 2 bases, with 4 bases remaining between them.

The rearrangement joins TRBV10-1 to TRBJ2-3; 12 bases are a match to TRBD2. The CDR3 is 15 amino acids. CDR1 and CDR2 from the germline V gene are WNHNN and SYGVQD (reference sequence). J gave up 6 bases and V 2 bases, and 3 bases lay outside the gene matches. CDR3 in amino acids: CASSETSGGRDTQYF. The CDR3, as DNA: TGCGCCAGCAGTGAGACTAGCGGGGGGCGGGATACGCAGTATTTT.

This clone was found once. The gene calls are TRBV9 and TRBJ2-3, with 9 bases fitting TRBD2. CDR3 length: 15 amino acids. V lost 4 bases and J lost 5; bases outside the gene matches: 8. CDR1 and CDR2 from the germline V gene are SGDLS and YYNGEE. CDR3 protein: CASSTSLAGKDTQYF. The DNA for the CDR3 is TGTGCCAGCAGCACTTCACTAGCGGGTAAAGATACGCAGTATTTT.

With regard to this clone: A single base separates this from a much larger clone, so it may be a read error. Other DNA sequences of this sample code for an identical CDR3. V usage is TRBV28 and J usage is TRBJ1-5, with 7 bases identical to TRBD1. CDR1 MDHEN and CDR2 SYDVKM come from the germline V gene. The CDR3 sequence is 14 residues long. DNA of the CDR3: TGTGCCAGCAGATTAGAAGGGGGCTATCAGCCTCAGCATTTT. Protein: CASRLEGGYQPQHF.

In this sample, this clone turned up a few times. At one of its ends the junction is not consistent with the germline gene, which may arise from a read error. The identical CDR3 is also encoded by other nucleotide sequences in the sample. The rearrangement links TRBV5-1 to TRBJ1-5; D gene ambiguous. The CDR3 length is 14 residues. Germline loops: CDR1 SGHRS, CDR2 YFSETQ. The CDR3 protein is CASSLRGGNQPQHF. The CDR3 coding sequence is TGTGCCAGCAGCTTGCGGGGTGGCAATCAGCCCCAGCATTTT.

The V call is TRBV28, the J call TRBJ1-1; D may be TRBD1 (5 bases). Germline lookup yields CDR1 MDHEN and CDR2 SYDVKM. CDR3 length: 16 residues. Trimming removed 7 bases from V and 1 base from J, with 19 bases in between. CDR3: CASTLISSGSNTEAFF. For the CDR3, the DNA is TGTGCCAGCACTCTCATAAGTTCAGGGTCGAACACTGAAGCTTTCTTT.

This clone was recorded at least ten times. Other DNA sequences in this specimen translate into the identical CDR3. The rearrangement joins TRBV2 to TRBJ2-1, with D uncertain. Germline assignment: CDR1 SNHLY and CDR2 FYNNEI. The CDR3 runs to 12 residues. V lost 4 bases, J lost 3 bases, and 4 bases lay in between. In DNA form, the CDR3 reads TGTGCCAGCAGTGTCGTCTACAATGAGCAGTTCTTC. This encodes CASSVVYNEQFF.

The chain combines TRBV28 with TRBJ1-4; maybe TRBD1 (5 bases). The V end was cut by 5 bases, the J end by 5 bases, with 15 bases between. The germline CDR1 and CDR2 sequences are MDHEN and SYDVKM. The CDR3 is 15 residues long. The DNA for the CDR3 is TGTGCCAGCAGTCCCTCTGGTGGGGGGAATGAAAAACTGTTTTTT. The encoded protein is CASSPSGGGNEKLFF.

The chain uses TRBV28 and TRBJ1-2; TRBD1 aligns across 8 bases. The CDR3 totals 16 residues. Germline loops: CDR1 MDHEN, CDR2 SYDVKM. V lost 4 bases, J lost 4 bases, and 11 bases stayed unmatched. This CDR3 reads CASSYGRQGSSYGYTF. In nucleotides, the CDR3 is TGTGCCAGCAGTTACGGTAGACAGGGGAGTAGCTATGGCTACACCTTC.

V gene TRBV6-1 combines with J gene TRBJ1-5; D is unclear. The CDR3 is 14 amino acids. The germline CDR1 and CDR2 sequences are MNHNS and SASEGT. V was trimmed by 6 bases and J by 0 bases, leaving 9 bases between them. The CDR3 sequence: CASSPGISNQPQHF. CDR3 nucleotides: TGTGCCAGCAGCCCGGGCATTAGCAATCAGCCCCAGCATTTT.

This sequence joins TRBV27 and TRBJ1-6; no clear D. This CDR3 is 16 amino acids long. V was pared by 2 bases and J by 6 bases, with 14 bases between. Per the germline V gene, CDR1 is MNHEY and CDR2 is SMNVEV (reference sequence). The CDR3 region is CASSLNPGSINSPLHF. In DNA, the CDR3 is TGTGCCAGCAGTTTAAACCCAGGCAGCATTAATTCACCCCTCCACTTT.

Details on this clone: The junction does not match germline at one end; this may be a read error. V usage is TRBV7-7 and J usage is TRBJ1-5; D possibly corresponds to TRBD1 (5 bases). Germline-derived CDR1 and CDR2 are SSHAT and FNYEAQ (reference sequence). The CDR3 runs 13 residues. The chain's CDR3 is CASSRGINQPQHF. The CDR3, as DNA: TGTGCTAGCAGCCGGGGGATCAATCAGCCCCAGCATTTT.